The 9 T cell receptor beta chains presented below share a single source sample, sequenced in a study of control samples from healthy donors and cancer patients. Sequencing was performed with immunoSEQ multiplex PCR; in TCRdb, only in-frame clones are kept and a portion is missing. In total, the table holds 150,000 to 200,000 clones. The sequencing sample was made of blood. Source of these receptors: a woman in her 30s in good health.

The DNA for the CDR3 is TGTGCCAGCAGTTACTCGCTTCTACAGGGGTACACTGAAGCTTTCTTT. Translation: CASSYSLLQGYTEAFF. The chain has TRBV6-5 and TRBJ1-1; 7 bases are shared with TRBD1. Germline assignment: CDR1 MNHEY and CDR2 SVGAGI. V shed 0 bases and J 3 bases; nucleotides not matched to a gene: 7. This CDR3 has 16 amino acids.

The genes are TRBV25-1 and TRBJ1-2, with D possibly TRBD1 on 6 matching bases. Looked up from germline, CDR1 is MGHDK and CDR2 is SYGVNS. The V and J ends lost 7 bases and 3 bases respectively, with 15 bases between them. This CDR3 has 14 residues. The CDR3 sequence: CASTLSGGDYGYTF. The CDR3 DNA reads as TGTGCCAGCACCCTCTCGGGGGGCGACTATGGCTACACCTTC.

The genes are TRBV4-2 and TRBJ2-4, with 7 bases matching TRBD1. V was pared by 0 bases and J by 7 bases, with 9 bases of the junction left unmatched. Germline values: CDR1 LGHNA, CDR2 YNFKEQ. CDR3 size: 16 residues. The CDR3 DNA reads TGTGCCAGCAGCCAAGACCCGCAGGGGGTGGGTAACATTCAGTACTTC. It yields the protein CASSQDPQGVGNIQYF.

The chain carries TRBV5-6 and TRBJ1-2, with TRBD1 as a possible D gene (6 bases). This CDR3 has 16 amino acids. CDR1 and CDR2 from the germline V gene are SGHDT and YYEEEE. The V end was cut by 4 bases, the J end by 4 bases, with 20 bases between. The CDR3 DNA follows: TGTGCCAGCAGCCCCTACTACAGGGTTGGGGGCTATGGCTACACCTTC. It encodes CASSPYYRVGGYGYTF.

The chain joins TRBV19 to TRBJ1-1, with 7 bases matching TRBD1. The junction had 11 bases not matched to a gene; V was cut back by 5 bases and J by 5 bases. This CDR3 region has 15 residues. Per germline, CDR1 LNHDA and CDR2 SQIVND (reference sequence). The CDR3 protein is CASSYTGEVKTEAFF. The CDR3 DNA reads TGTGCCAGTAGTTATACAGGGGAAGTTAAGACTGAAGCTTTCTTT.

The V and J genes are TRBV20-1 and TRBJ1-1; D gene ambiguous. CDR3 size: 13 residues. Germline CDR1 is DFQATT and CDR2 is SNEGSKA (reference sequence). Trimming removed 3 bases at V and 0 bases at J, with 8 bases between. The CDR3 loop is CSASESMNTEAFF. CDR3 DNA: TGCAGTGCTAGTGAAAGCATGAACACTGAAGCTTTCTTT.

The gene calls are TRBV15 and TRBJ2-5; no clear D gene. CDR3 length: 14 amino acids. V was cut by 0 bases and J by 6 bases, with 11 bases left in between. Per the germline V gene, CDR1 is LNHNV and CDR2 is YYDKDF (reference sequence). Here the CDR3 reads CATSREGVIKTQYF. The DNA of the CDR3 is TGTGCCACCAGCAGAGAGGGCGTGATAAAGACCCAGTACTTC.

About this clone itself: Other DNA sequences from this sample encode an identical CDR3 as well. The chain combines TRBV28 with TRBJ1-1; no firm D call. Looked up from germline, CDR1 is MDHEN and CDR2 is SYDVKM. Trimming removed 0 bases from V and 1 base from J, with 0 bases in between. CDR3 length: 12 residues. CDR3 in amino acids: CASSLWNTEAFF. In nucleotides, the CDR3 is TGTGCCAGCAGTTTATGGAACACTGAAGCTTTCTTT.

The V gene is TRBV6-5, the J gene TRBJ2-1; 8 bases align to TRBD2. The CDR3 spans 14 residues. The J segment lost 7 bases and the V segment lost 0 bases, leaving 2 bases of the junction unmatched. CDR1 MNHEY and CDR2 SVGAGI come from the germline V gene. The CDR3 reads CASSYSRGGNEQFF. In nucleotides, the CDR3 is TGTGCCAGCAGTTACTCGCGCGGGGGGAATGAGCAGTTCTTC.